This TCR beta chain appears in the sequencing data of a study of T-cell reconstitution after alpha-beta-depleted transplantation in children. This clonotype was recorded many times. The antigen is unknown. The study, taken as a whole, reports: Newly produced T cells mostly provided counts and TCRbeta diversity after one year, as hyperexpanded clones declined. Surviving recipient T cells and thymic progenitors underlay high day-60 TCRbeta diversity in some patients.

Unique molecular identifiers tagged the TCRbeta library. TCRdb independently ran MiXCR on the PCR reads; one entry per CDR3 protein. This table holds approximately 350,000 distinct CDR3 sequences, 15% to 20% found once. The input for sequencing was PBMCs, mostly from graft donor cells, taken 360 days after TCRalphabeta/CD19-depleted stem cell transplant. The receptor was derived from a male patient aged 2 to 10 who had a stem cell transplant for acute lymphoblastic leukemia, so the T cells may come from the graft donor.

The CDR3 bases are TGTGCCATCAAACTCACCGCTAACTATGGCTACACCTTC. Its protein is CAIKLTANYGYTF. The V and J genes are TRBV10-3 and TRBJ1-2, with D unresolved. Germline loops: CDR1 ENHRY, CDR2 SYGVKD. There are 13 residues in the CDR3. Deletions cut 7 bases from V and 0 bases from J, with 9 bases between.